The T cell receptor beta chain described here comes from a study of early T cells in non-severe SARS-CoV-2 infection (dated by TCRdb to 2020 to 2022). In the study overall: TCR sequencing used bulk RNA from unsorted whole blood, so alpha and beta chains could not be paired.

The receptor library was made with 5' RACE. The sequencer listed for this sample is NextSeq 500. The TCR library protocol attached unique molecular identifiers to individual cDNA molecules to correct for sequencing error and PCR bias. Both TCR alpha and beta chains were sequenced, and tight co-correlation was observed between alpha and beta sequence abundances in each sample. Regarding the original processing steps: Decombinator V4 was used to perform V gene, J gene and CDR3 annotation of TCR sequences. TCRs were defined as expanded if a significant change between any two time points was detected under a Poisson model with p below 0.0001. TCR abundances were normalised to the total number of TCRs sequenced per sample and expressed as counts per million. MAIT TCRs were defined by TRAV1-2 paired with TRAJ12, TRAJ20 or TRAJ33, and iNKT TCRs by TRAV10 paired with TRAJ18. A search of VDJdb, accessed on 1 November 2021, was run for TCRs annotated to CMV, EBV and SARS-CoV-2, with TCRs annotated for multiple antigens excluded. TCRdb cleaned the public reads at Q25 with fastp, built clones with MiXCR and kept in-frame beta chains. Identical CDR3 protein sequences are pooled into one entry, listed with their most common genes and DNA. TCRdb, rather than the study authors, made the V and J calls. Present in this sample are approximately 35,000 distinct CDR3 sequences, around 7% of which were seen just once. The top ten constitute just over 4% of the sample.

This clonotype appeared many times. Its specific antigen is unknown. Per-nucleotide qualities are absent, and no much larger clonotype sits a single base away. The germline V gene gives CDR1 as SQVTM and CDR2 as ANQGSEA. The CDR3 holds 14 amino acids from the cysteine to the phenylalanine. The entry retains the CDR3 DNA only, 42 bases that are in frame from base 1. The junction shows trimming of 4 bases on V and 5 bases on J, plus 15 bases between the germline ends. A case-control design nested within a healthcare worker cohort in London, UK, was used, with weekly nasopharyngeal swab PCR tests and blood sampling performed. Healthcare workers were recruited between 23 and 31 March 2020, during the week of the UK lockdown, and were followed weekly for up to roughly 15 weeks. What the study reported, not specific to this receptor: VDJdb matching was skewed toward anti-spike CD8 responses and likely underestimated virus-specific expansions by missing private and CD4 specificities.

The sequence links TRBV29-1 to TRBJ2-1; TRBD2 is a possible D gene, resting on 5 matching bases. The clonotype comes from an adult who was a healthcare worker with PCR-confirmed SARS-CoV-2 infection or an uninfected control (not recorded which). The sample consisted of whole blood. The DNA is as follows: TGCAGCGTTGTACTCCTAGCCTTGGACAATGAGCAGTTCTTC. Its protein is CSVVLLALDNEQFF.